The source of this T cell receptor beta chain is a study of cytomegalovirus exposure and HLA in healthy donors. General study results and limits: Reports credit the classifier with highly specific, highly sensitive diagnosis of cytomegalovirus status.

Everyone who donated was a healthy bone marrow donor. PCR primers comprised 60 Vbeta and 13 Jbeta primers. Sequencing was performed with immunoSEQ multiplex PCR; in TCRdb, only in-frame clones are kept and a portion is missing. The sample holds under 150,000 clones, 70% to 90% seen once. This clone was found a few times. Antigen: not known. This CDR3 is 18 amino acids long. CDR1 is SGHKS, CDR2 YYEKEE, per germline (reference sequence). With V trimmed by 4 bases and J by 0 bases, 13 bases remained unmatched. This clonotype was sampled from a woman aged 35 to 49 in good health and CMV-seropositive. The gene calls are TRBV5-5 and TRBJ2-3; 8 bases map to TRBD2. The specimen sequenced was PBMCs. The DNA for the CDR3 is TGTGCCAGCAGCCCCCAGCGGGGGACTACCACTAGCACAGATACGCAGTATTTT. It translates to CASSPQRGTTTSTDTQYF.